This record covers a single T cell receptor (beta chain). Its antigen remains undetermined. No much larger clone is present one base from it, and per-base qualities are unavailable. In the germline V gene, CDR1 corresponds to LGHNA and CDR2 to YSLEER. Deletion took 0 bases off V and 9 bases off J, with a span of 9 bases between the germline ends. The CDR3 runs 13 amino acids, cysteine and phenylalanine included. Of the read, only the CDR3 DNA is kept; its 39 bases are in frame from base 1. The sample originates from a study of control samples from healthy donors and cancer patients (TCRdb year 2020). Library creation used the immunoSEQ multiplex PCR assay. Not all clones reach the TCRdb copy of this immuneACCESS table, which keeps in-frame sequences only. Checked studies attribute under half of the gap to unresolved V genes and leave the rest unexplained. The sample table shows more than 20,000 clones, and roughly 88% are seen once. The ten largest clones add up to roughly 13% of the sample.

The sample comprised PBMCs. The receptor chain draws on TRBV4-3 and TRBJ2-1; the D gene cannot be named for sure. The receptor's source is a man aged 50 or older with lung cancer. The CDR3 reads CASSQDRIVEQFF. The DNA reads TGCGCCAGCAGCCAAGATAGAATTGTTGAGCAGTTCTTC.